A single TCR beta chain is shown here with its context. This sample is drawn from a study of control samples from healthy donors and cancer patients. Repertoires were generated with immunoSEQ multiplex PCR, while TCRdb's copy carries only in-frame clones and drops some. The data hold around 170,000 clones, with about 90% observed a single time. This CDR3 has 15 amino acids. Germline V gene sequence: CDR1 SQVTM, CDR2 ANQGSEA. V was cut by 1 base and J by 8 bases, with 17 bases left in between. This TCR derives from a woman younger than 45 in good health. What was sequenced was blood. This chain links TRBV29-1 with TRBJ2-2; perhaps TRBD1 as D (5 bases). CDR3 bases: TGCAGCGTTGAAGTGGTGTCAGGGAAGGATGGGGAGCTGTTTTTT. Translating gives CSVEVVSGKDGELFF.